The clone carrying this T cell receptor beta chain was seen only once. V was shortened by 5 bases and J by 3 bases, with 10 bases between the two germline ends. Germline CDR1 and CDR2: LNHDA and SQIVND (reference sequence). The CDR3 extends over 13 amino acids. The sample originates from a study of T cell changes during pregnancy in multiple sclerosis. Clones were read by immunoSEQ multiplex PCR, and TCRdb kept only the in-frame ones, dropping some. The repertoire includes approximately 30,000 clones, around 90% of them detected once, and roughly 9.7% sits in the top ten. This receptor was obtained from a female donor with multiple sclerosis, enrolled in a pregnancy study. The material was CD8+ T cells from peripheral blood mononuclear cells, obtained in the first trimester of pregnancy. V gene TRBV19 combines with J gene TRBJ1-1; D gene unclear. The chain's CDR3 is CASSWTRDTEAFF. CDR3 nucleotide sequence: TGTGCCAGTAGTTGGACTAGGGACACTGAAGCTTTCTTT.